The 29 T cell receptor beta chains in this list originate from one sample, sequenced in a study of blood T cell repertoires in COVID-19. TCRdb's table, derived via immunoSEQ multiplex PCR, lists solely in-frame clones and lacks some. This repertoire shows around 500,000 clones, approximately 86% found once; its top ten account for roughly 8%. Sequenced input: PBMCs or T cells enriched from blood (not recorded which). The receptors derive from an older woman who had recovered from COVID-19.

The chain employs TRBV12-3 or TRBV12-4 and TRBJ2-4, with TRBD1 matching 9 bases. The CDR3 has 13 residues. The junction had 3 bases not matched to a gene; V was cut back by 5 bases and J by 7 bases. CDR3: CASSRTGANIQYF. CDR3 nucleotide sequence: TGTGCCAGCAGTCGGACAGGGGCCAACATTCAGTACTTC.

The rearrangement uses TRBV7-2 and TRBJ2-4; tentatively, D is TRBD2 (6 bases). From germline, CDR1 is SGHTA and CDR2 FQGNSA. The V end lost 3 bases, the J end lost 0 bases, and 9 bases lay between the germline ends. This CDR3 has 15 residues. CDR3 DNA sequence: TGTGCCAGCAGCTTCGGGGGTATAGCCAAAAACATTCAGTACTTC. Amino acids: CASSFGGIAKNIQYF.

The chain carries TRBV7-2 and TRBJ1-2, with 8 bases matching TRBD1. This CDR3 is built from 13 residues. The germline gives CDR1 SGHTA, CDR2 FQGNSA. V lost 5 bases, J lost 6 bases, and 5 bases stayed unmatched. CDR3 amino acids: CASSPRGPDGYTF. The CDR3 DNA reads TGTGCCAGCAGCCCCAGGGGGCCGGATGGCTACACCTTC.

The V and J genes are TRBV2 and TRBJ1-3; perhaps TRBD1 as D (6 bases). V dropped 10 bases and J dropped 0 bases, with 16 bases sitting between them. Germline CDR1 and CDR2: SNHLY and FYNNEI. The CDR3 totals 15 residues. CDR3 sequence: CATAGTLSSGNTIYF. CDR3 nucleotides: TGTGCCACCGCCGGGACATTAAGCTCTGGAAACACCATATATTTT.

This chain joins TRBV30 and TRBJ1-5; 11 bases align to TRBD1. Trimming cost V 0 bases and J 8 bases; bases outside gene matches: 9. Germline V gene lookup returns CDR1 GTSNPN and CDR2 SVGIG (reference sequence). This CDR3 has 16 amino acids. CDR3 DNA: TGTGCCTGGAGTGTGGACAGGGGGCACCACCCCAAGCCCCAGCATTTT. This gives the protein CAWSVDRGHHPKPQHF. The entire variable domain, with the rest obtained from reference TRBV30 and TRBJ1-5, is as follows: SQTIHQWPATLVQPVGSPLSLECTVEGTSNPNLYWYRQAAGRGLQLLFYSVGIGQISSEVPQNLSASRPQDRQFILSSKKLLLSDSGFYLCAWSVDRGHHPKPQHFGDGTRLSIL.

This clone was seen once. The CDR3 loop reads CASSQGTARVGEQYV. The CDR3 DNA reads TGTGCCAGCAGCCAAGGGACTGCCCGGGTGGGCGAGCAGTACGTC. This chain links TRBV2 with TRBJ2-7, with D perhaps matching TRBD2 (6 bases). This CDR3 has 15 residues. Trimming pared 6 bases from V and 6 bases from J, leaving 21 bases between. The germline CDR1 and CDR2 sequences are SNHLY and FYNNEI.

The rearrangement joins TRBV10-3 to TRBJ1-1; TRBD1 matches at 12 bases. V lost 5 bases, J lost 2 bases, and 9 bases stayed unmatched. Germline lookup yields CDR1 ENHRY and CDR2 SYGVKD. The CDR3 has 17 amino acids. CDR3 residues: CAISQGTGGQRNTEAFF. The CDR3 bases are TGTGCCATCAGTCAAGGGACAGGGGGCCAGAGAAACACTGAAGCTTTCTTT.

In DNA, the CDR3 is TGTGCCATCAGTGGGACAACAGGGGGCACTGAAGCTTTCTTT. Protein product: CAISGTTGGTEAFF. This chain links TRBV10-3 with TRBJ1-1; 8 bases line up with TRBD1. The ends lost 4 bases at V and 4 bases at J; junction bases unmatched: 5. The CDR3 length is 14 residues. From germline, CDR1 is ENHRY and CDR2 SYGVKD.

The chain joins TRBV27 to TRBJ1-2; D ambiguous. V shed 5 bases and J shed 4 bases, with 11 bases lying between them. The CDR3 extends over 13 amino acids. The germline CDR1 and CDR2 sequences are MNHEY and SMNVEV (reference sequence). The CDR3 region is CASSPDFVYGYTF. The CDR3 DNA sequence: TGTGCCAGCAGTCCAGACTTTGTCTATGGCTACACCTTC.

The rearrangement uses TRBV10-3 and TRBJ1-2; D is possibly TRBD1 (5 bases). Germline V CDR1 and CDR2: ENHRY, SYGVKD. This CDR3 spans 13 amino acids. The V end was cut by 7 bases, the J end by 3 bases, with 12 bases between. Here the CDR3 DNA reads TGTGCCATCAATCAGGGCGAGGACTATGGCTACACCTTC. It is translated as CAINQGEDYGYTF.

V and J are TRBV19 and TRBJ2-5; D call uncertain. The CDR3 extends over 15 amino acids. V shed 2 bases and J shed 2 bases, with 12 bases lying between them. In germline, CDR1 is LNHDA, CDR2 SQIVND (reference sequence). The CDR3 DNA sequence: TGTGCCAGTAGTATACCTTCAAGAGATCAAGAGACCCAGTACTTC. Translating gives CASSIPSRDQETQYF.

This chain connects TRBV4-1 to TRBJ2-1; the D is unclear. Looked up from germline, CDR1 is MGHRA and CDR2 is YSYEKL. Trimming pared 0 bases from V and 2 bases from J, leaving 14 bases between. The CDR3 is 17 residues long. This CDR3 reads CASSQDGLRGPYNEQFF. CDR3 bases: TGCGCCAGCAGCCAAGATGGGTTACGAGGTCCCTACAATGAGCAGTTCTTC.

V gene TRBV12-3 or TRBV12-4 combines with J gene TRBJ2-1; D is undetermined. The CDR3 is 12 residues long. V lost 5 bases and J 6 bases, leaving 8 bases between the germline ends. The CDR3 region has the DNA TGTGCCAGCAGTCCCCAGGCCAATGAGCAGTTCTTC. Protein product: CASSPQANEQFF.

The chain employs TRBV20-1 and TRBJ1-2; D remains unclear. The CDR3 extends over 11 amino acids. Trimming pared 2 bases from V and 3 bases from J, leaving 4 bases between. The germline CDR1 and CDR2 sequences are DFQATT and SNEGSKA (reference sequence). The DNA for the CDR3 is TGCAGTGCTAGACCTTACTATGGCTACACCTTC. Its protein is CSARPYYGYTF.

Notes on this clone: Additional DNA sequences in this sample encode the identical CDR3. The rearrangement joins TRBV5-1 to TRBJ2-5; TRBD2 aligns across 15 bases. The CDR3 runs to 16 residues. The V and J ends lost 4 bases and 1 base, in that order; junction bases with no gene match: 2. Germline assignment: CDR1 SGHRS and CDR2 YFSETQ. This CDR3 is CASSQGLAGGQETQYF. CDR3 bases: TGCGCCAGCAGCCAGGGACTAGCGGGGGGCCAAGAGACCCAGTACTTC.

The rearrangement joins TRBV5-4 to TRBJ1-2; 7 bases agree with TRBD1. Germline values: CDR1 SGHNT, CDR2 YYREEE (reference sequence). The trim removed 0 bases at V and 3 bases at J, leaving 2 bases unmatched. CDR3 length equals 14 residues. Here the CDR3 reads CASSLATGDYGYTF. The CDR3 DNA follows: TGTGCCAGCAGCTTGGCCACAGGGGACTATGGCTACACCTTC.

The table lists this clone with a few counts. This chain links TRBV10-3 with TRBJ2-3; 8 bases map to TRBD2. Trimming took 5 bases from V and 6 from J; bases not matched to a gene: 10. The CDR3 has 15 residues. Germline V CDR1 and CDR2: ENHRY, SYGVKD. CDR3 loop: CAISWTSIGKDTQYF. CDR3 nucleotides: TGTGCCATCAGTTGGACTAGCATCGGGAAGGATACGCAGTATTTT.

The chain recombines TRBV10-3 with TRBJ2-1; 10 bases align to TRBD2. The CDR3 is 15 residues long. Looked up from germline, CDR1 is ENHRY and CDR2 is SYGVKD. V trimming: 2 bases; J trimming: 3 bases; junction bases outside the gene matches: 1. CDR3 sequence reads: CAISETSGDYNEQFF. The DNA of the CDR3 is TGTGCCATCAGTGAGACTAGCGGGGACTACAATGAGCAGTTCTTC.

The rearrangement links TRBV10-3 to TRBJ1-3; D gene unclear. CDR3 length equals 12 residues. The V and J ends lost 4 bases and 3 bases respectively, with 4 bases between them. Per the germline V gene, CDR1 is ENHRY and CDR2 is SYGVKD. The CDR3 DNA reads TGTGCCATCAGTGCTAATGGAAACACCATATATTTT. This encodes CAISANGNTIYF.

V usage is TRBV19 and J usage is TRBJ2-3; 11 nucleotides line up with TRBD2. V was clipped by 5 bases and J by 2 bases; unmatched bases: 6. The CDR3 is made up of 16 amino acids. Germline V gene lookup returns CDR1 LNHDA and CDR2 SQIVND (reference sequence). The CDR3 sequence is CASSSRLAGTTDTQYF. CDR3 bases: TGTGCCAGTAGTTCCCGACTAGCGGGGACCACAGATACGCAGTATTTT.

V usage is TRBV19 and J usage is TRBJ1-1; 7 nucleotides match TRBD1. The CDR3 spans 14 residues. CDR1 is LNHDA and CDR2 is SQIVND in the germline V gene (reference sequence). The V segment lost 11 bases and the J segment 6 bases; nucleotides outside the gene matches: 15. The CDR3 here is CAARETGMKAEAFF. The DNA of the CDR3 is TGTGCCGCACGAGAGACAGGGATGAAGGCTGAAGCTTTCTTT. Together with reference TRBV19 and TRBJ1-1, the CDR3 gives the full variable domain: DGGITQSPKYLFRKEGQNVTLSCEQNLNHDAMYWYRQDPGQGLRLIYYSQIVNDFQKGDIAEGYSVSREKKESFPLTVTSAQKNPTAFYLCAARETGMKAEAFFGQGTRLTVV.

The chain links TRBV7-9 to TRBJ1-3; possible D gene TRBD1, 5 bases. Germline-derived CDR1 and CDR2 are SEHNR and FQNEAQ (reference sequence). V shed 8 bases and J shed 0 bases, with 14 bases lying between them. The CDR3 contains 15 residues. In DNA, the CDR3 is TGTGCCAGCTCACCCCGACAGCTCTCTGGAAACACCATATATTTT. It yields the protein CASSPRQLSGNTIYF.

This chain connects TRBV4-1 to TRBJ2-7; D gene unclear. Germline assignment: CDR1 MGHRA and CDR2 YSYEKL. The ends were cut back, 2 bases at V and 0 bases at J, with 11 bases in the middle. There are 15 residues in the CDR3. CDR3 loop: CASSQNSVSSYEQYV. In nucleotides, the CDR3 is TGCGCCAGCAGCCAAAACAGTGTTAGCTCCTACGAGCAGTACGTC.

To note about this clone: Other DNA sequences in this specimen translate into the identical CDR3. The chain carries TRBV7-2 and TRBJ2-2; 10 nucleotides match TRBD2. Germline trimming cut 2 bases from V and 5 bases from J; bases unmatched to any gene: 2. The germline CDR1 and CDR2 sequences are SGHTA and FQGNSA. The CDR3 spans 15 residues. The DNA of the CDR3 is TGTGCCAGCAGCTTATCTAGCGGGGGTACCGGGGAGCTGTTTTTT. Protein product: CASSLSSGGTGELFF.

The CDR3 protein is CASSFRLAGGPIEQFF. CDR3 nucleotide sequence: TGCGCCAGCAGCTTCCGACTAGCGGGGGGGCCCATTGAGCAGTTCTTC. The chain recombines TRBV5-1 with TRBJ2-1; 14 bases line up with TRBD2. The V gene end was trimmed by 2 bases and the J gene end by 9 bases; junction bases not matched to a gene: 7. CDR1 and CDR2 from the germline V gene are SGHRS and YFSETQ. The CDR3 is 16 amino acids.

This rearrangement joins TRBV6-5 to TRBJ1-2; the D is unclear. Germline CDR1 reads MNHEY; CDR2 reads SVGAGI. The CDR3 spans 12 residues. The V and J ends lost 6 bases and 4 bases respectively, with 9 bases between them. Written as DNA, the CDR3 is TGTGCCAGCAGCTCGGGTCTCTATGGCTACACCTTC. Its translation: CASSSGLYGYTF.

The chain links TRBV6-4 to TRBJ2-7; a possible D gene is TRBD1 (6 bases). The V gene lost 6 bases and the J gene lost 1 base, with 16 bases spanning the gap. The CDR3 length is 15 residues. Germline loops: CDR1 MRHNA, CDR2 SNTAGT. The CDR3 here is CASSLGQRPSYEQYV. The CDR3 nucleotides are TGTGCCAGCAGCCTCGGACAGCGACCTTCCTACGAGCAGTACGTC.

V usage is TRBV18 and J usage is TRBJ1-6, with no clear D. CDR3 length equals 16 residues. Germline CDR1 reads KGHSH; CDR2 reads LQKENI. V was trimmed by 3 bases and J by 9 bases, leaving 18 bases between them. The CDR3: CASSPTSGDYVSPLHF. The DNA of the CDR3 is TGTGCCAGCTCACCGACAAGCGGCGATTATGTTTCACCCCTCCACTTT.

The J gene is TRBJ2-1, the V gene TRBV2; D not certain. V was trimmed by 7 bases and J by 4 bases, leaving 5 bases between them. The CDR3 runs 11 residues. The V gene's germline CDR1 is SNHLY and CDR2 FYNNEI. The CDR3 DNA reads as TGTGCCAGCATGCAGTACAATGAGCAGTTCTTC. The encoded protein is CASMQYNEQFF.